Here is one T cell receptor beta chain with its context. Sequencing used immunoSEQ multiplex PCR; TCRdb keeps in-frame clones, though not all of them. The top ten clones hold more than 0.85% of a sample with more than 95,000 clones, roughly 92% of them seen once. This specimen belongs to a study of T cell changes during pregnancy in multiple sclerosis. The length of the CDR3 is 17 residues. CDR1 SGHDN and CDR2 FVKESK come from the germline V gene. Trimming at V came to 4 bases and at J to 4 bases, leaving 12 bases not matched to a gene. J is TRBJ2-1 and V is TRBV14; 8 nucleotides match TRBD1. This material consisted of peripheral blood, taken after pregnancy. This clonotype was sampled from a female donor with multiple sclerosis, enrolled in a pregnancy study. CDR3 in DNA: TGTGCCAGCAGCCCCGAAGGGGGACAGGACCTTTACAATGAGCAGTTCTTC. It encodes CASSPEGGQDLYNEQFF.